This T cell receptor (beta chain) was identified during a study of blood T cell repertoires in COVID-19. This CDR3 contains 15 residues. Trimming cost V 0 bases and J 2 bases, with 8 bases left between them. Germline CDR1 reads MNHEY; CDR2 reads SVGAGI. The repertoire was sequenced with immunoSEQ multiplex PCR; TCRdb's copy has only in-frame clones and lacks some. The profile shows over 45,000 clones, approximately 78% of them singletons. The specimen sequenced was peripheral blood. The sequence came from a woman older than 75 with acute or convalescent COVID-19. This chain connects TRBV6-5 to TRBJ1-5; D not resolved. The CDR3 is CASSYSISGNQPQHF. The DNA of the CDR3 is TGTGCCAGCAGTTACTCGATTTCGGGCAATCAGCCCCAGCATTTT.